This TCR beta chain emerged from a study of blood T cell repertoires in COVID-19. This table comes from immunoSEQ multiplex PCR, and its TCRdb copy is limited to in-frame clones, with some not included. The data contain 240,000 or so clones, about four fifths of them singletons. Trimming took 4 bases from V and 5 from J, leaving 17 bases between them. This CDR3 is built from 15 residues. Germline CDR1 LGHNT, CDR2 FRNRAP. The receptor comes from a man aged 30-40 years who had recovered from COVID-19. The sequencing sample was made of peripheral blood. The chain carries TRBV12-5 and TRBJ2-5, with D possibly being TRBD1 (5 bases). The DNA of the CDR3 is TGTGCTAGTGGTTCCTCGGGCGGAAAGGGGGAGACCCAGTACTTC. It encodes CASGSSGGKGETQYF.